This paragraph reports one TCR beta chain. The antigen is not known. TCRdb redid the calling of the 5' RACE reads with MiXCR, one entry per CDR3 protein. The table shows about 550,000 distinct CDR3 sequences, with about 19% occurring only once. The data were taken from a study of T cells after yellow fever vaccination. Study at large: Low-cell-number fractions underwent preparation using SMART-Seq v4 Ultra Low Input. Findings and limits, study-wide: Contaminating bulk clonotypes could be abundant in FACS-sorted repertoires. Reappearance after the booster was observed for most primary-vaccination clones (96% CD4, about 90% CD8). The study found a weaker secondary response that peaked faster, day 5 versus 15.

Losses at the gene ends were 0 bases for V and 2 bases for J; bases not matched to a gene: 3. CDR1 is DFQATT and CDR2 is SNEGSKA in the germline V gene (reference sequence). The CDR3 runs to 15 residues. The gene calls are TRBV20-1 and TRBJ1-1, with 10 bases identical to TRBD1. The sequences come from PBMCs, collected 15 days after the yellow fever booster vaccination. The sequence came from a man aged 25 to 40 who received the YFV17D yellow fever vaccine. The CDR3 protein is CSAREGDRGNTEAFF. CDR3 coding DNA: TGCAGTGCTAGAGAGGGGGACAGGGGAAACACTGAAGCTTTCTTT.